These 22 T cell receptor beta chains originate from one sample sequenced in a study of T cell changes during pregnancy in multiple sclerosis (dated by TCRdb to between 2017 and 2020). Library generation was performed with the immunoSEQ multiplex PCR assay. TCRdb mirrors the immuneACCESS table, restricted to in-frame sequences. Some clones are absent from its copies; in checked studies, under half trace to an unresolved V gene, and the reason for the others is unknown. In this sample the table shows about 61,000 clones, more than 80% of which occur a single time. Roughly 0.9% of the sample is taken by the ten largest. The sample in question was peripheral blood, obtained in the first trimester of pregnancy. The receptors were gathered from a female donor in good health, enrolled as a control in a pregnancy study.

CDR3 residues: CASSARTGNTGELFF. Here the CDR3 DNA reads TGTGCCAGCAGCGCCCGGACAGGAAACACCGGGGAGCTGTTTTTT. The rearrangement links TRBV7-7 to TRBJ2-2, with 7 bases fitting TRBD1. The V gene end was trimmed by 5 bases and the J gene end by 2 bases; junction bases not matched to a gene: 5. The CDR3 spans 15 residues. Germline CDR1 and CDR2: SSHAT and FNYEAQ (reference sequence). Drawing the rest from reference TRBV7-7 and TRBJ2-2, the complete variable domain is GAGVSQSPRYKVTKRGQDVTLRCDPISSHATLYWYQQALGQGPEFLTYFNYEAQPDKSGLPSDRFSAERPEGSISTLTIQRTEQRDSAMYRCASSARTGNTGELFFGEGSRLTVL.

This CDR3 reads CASSSGAGNTIYF. CDR3 DNA: TGTGCCAGCAGCTCAGGGGCTGGAAACACCATATATTTT. The V gene is TRBV6-4, the J gene TRBJ1-3; possible D gene TRBD1, 6 bases. V lost 6 bases and J lost 2, with 8 bases in between. Germline CDR1 and CDR2: MRHNA and SNTAGT. The length of the CDR3 is 13 residues.

The CDR3, as DNA: TGTGCCATCAGTCAGGGAGGCAACTATGGCTACACCTTC. Protein product: CAISQGGNYGYTF. The chain combines TRBV10-3 with TRBJ1-2, with D maybe TRBD1 (5 bases). CDR3 size: 13 residues. Between the trimmed V and J ends, which lost 5 bases and 2 bases, there was a span of 9 bases. CDR1 ENHRY and CDR2 SYGVKD come from the germline V gene.

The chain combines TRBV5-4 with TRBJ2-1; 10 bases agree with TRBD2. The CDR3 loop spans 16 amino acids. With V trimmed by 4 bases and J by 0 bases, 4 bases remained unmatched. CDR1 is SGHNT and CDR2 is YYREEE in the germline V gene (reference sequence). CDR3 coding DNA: TGTGCCAGCAGCCCTAGCGGGGGCAACTCCTACAATGAGCAGTTCTTC. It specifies CASSPSGGNSYNEQFF.

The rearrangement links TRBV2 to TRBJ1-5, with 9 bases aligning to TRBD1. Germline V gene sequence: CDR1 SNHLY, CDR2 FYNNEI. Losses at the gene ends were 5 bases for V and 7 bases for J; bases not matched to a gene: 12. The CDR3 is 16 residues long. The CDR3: CASSTQDRGLGQPQHF. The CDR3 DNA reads TGTGCCAGCAGTACTCAGGACAGGGGATTAGGGCAGCCCCAGCATTTT.

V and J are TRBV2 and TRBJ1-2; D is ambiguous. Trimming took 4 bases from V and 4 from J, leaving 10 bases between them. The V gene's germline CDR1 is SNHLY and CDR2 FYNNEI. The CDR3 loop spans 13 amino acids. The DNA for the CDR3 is TGTGCCAGCAGTGTATCGGAGTCCTATGGCTACACCTTC. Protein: CASSVSESYGYTF.

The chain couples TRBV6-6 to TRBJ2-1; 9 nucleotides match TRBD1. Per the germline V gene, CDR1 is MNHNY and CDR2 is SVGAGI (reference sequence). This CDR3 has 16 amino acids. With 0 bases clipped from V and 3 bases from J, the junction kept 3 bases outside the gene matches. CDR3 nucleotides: TGTGCCAGCAGTTACTCGAGACAGGGGGGCTACAATGAGCAGTTCTTC. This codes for CASSYSRQGGYNEQFF.

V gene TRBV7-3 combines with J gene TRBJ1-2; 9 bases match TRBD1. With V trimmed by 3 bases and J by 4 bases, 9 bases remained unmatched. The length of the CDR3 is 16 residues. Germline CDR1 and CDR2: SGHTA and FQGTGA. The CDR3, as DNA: TGTGCCAGCAGCTTCAAACAGGGGGCTAGAATCTATGGCTACACCTTC. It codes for CASSFKQGARIYGYTF.

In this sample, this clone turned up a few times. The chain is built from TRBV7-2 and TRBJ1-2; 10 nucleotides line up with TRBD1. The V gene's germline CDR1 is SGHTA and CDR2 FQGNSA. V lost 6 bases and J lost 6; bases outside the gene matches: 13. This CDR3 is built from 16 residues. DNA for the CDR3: TGTGCCAGCAGTTCACCGCGGGACAGGGGTGTAAATGGCTACACCTTC. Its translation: CASSSPRDRGVNGYTF.

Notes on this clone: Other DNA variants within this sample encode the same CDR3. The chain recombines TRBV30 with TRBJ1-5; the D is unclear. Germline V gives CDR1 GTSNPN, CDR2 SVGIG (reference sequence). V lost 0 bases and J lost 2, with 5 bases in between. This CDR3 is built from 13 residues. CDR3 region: CAWSVRGNQPQHF. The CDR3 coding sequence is TGTGCCTGGAGTGTACGGGGCAATCAGCCCCAGCATTTT. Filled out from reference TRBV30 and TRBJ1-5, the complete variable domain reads SQTIHQWPATLVQPVGSPLSLECTVEGTSNPNLYWYRQAAGRGLQLLFYSVGIGQISSEVPQNLSASRPQDRQFILSSKKLLLSDSGFYLCAWSVRGNQPQHFGDGTRLSIL.

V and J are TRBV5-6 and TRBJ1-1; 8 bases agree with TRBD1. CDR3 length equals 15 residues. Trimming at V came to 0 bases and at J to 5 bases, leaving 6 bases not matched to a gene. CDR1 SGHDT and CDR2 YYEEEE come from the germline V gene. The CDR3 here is CASSLERTGRTEAFF. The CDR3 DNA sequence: TGTGCCAGCAGCTTGGAGAGGACAGGGAGGACTGAAGCTTTCTTT. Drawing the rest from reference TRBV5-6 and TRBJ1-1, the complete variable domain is DAGVTQSPTHLIKTRGQQVTLRCSPKSGHDTVSWYQQALGQGPQFIFQYYEEEERQRGNFPDRFSGHQFPNYSSELNVNALLLGDSALYLCASSLERTGRTEAFFGQGTRLTVV.

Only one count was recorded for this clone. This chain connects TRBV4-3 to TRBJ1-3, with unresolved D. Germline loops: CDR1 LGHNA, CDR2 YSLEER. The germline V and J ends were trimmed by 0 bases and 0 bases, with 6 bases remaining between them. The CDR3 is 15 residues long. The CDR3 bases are TGCGCCAGCAGCCAAGATCGGGACTCTGGAAACACCATATATTTT. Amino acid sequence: CASSQDRDSGNTIYF.

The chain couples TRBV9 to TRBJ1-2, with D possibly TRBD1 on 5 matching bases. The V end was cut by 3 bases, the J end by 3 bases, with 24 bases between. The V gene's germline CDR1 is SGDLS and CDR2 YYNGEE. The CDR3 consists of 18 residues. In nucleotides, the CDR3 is TGTGCCAGCAGCGGGGGGGGAAGGGGTGAAGGAGTTGACTATGGCTACACCTTC. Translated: CASSGGGRGEGVDYGYTF.

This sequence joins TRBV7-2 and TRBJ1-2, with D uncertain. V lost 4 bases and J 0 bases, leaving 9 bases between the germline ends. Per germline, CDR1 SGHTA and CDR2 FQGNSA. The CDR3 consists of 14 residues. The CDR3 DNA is TGTGCCAGCAGCTCACCGGTTCCTAACTATGGCTACACCTTC. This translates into CASSSPVPNYGYTF.

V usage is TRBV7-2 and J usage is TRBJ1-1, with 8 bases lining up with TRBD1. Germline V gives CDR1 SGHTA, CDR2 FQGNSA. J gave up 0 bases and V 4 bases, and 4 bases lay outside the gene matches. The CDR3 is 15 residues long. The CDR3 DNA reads TGTGCCAGCAGCTCCCGGGACAGGATGAACACTGAAGCTTTCTTT. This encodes CASSSRDRMNTEAFF.

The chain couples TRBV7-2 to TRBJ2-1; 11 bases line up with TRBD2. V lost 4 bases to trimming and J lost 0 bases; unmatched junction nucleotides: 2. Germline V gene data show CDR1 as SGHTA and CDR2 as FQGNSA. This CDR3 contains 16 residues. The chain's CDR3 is CASSSGTSGSYNEQFF. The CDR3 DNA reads TGTGCCAGCAGCTCAGGGACTAGCGGCTCCTACAATGAGCAGTTCTTC.

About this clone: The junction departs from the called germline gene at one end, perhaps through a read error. The CDR3 protein is CASRTKGYDEQFF. The CDR3 DNA sequence: TGTGCCAGTAGGACTAAGGGCTACGATGAGCAGTTCTTC. The gene calls are TRBV19 and TRBJ2-1, with TRBD2 as a possible D gene (5 bases). CDR3 length equals 13 residues. The V gene's germline CDR1 is LNHDA and CDR2 SQIVND (reference sequence).

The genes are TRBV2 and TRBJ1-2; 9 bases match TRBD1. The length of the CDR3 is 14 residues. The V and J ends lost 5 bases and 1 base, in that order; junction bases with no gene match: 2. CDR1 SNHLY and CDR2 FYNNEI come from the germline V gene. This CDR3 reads CASSRTGDNYGYTF. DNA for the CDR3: TGTGCCAGCAGTCGGACAGGGGATAACTATGGCTACACCTTC. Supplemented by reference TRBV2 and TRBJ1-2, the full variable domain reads EPEVTQTPSHQVTQMGQEVILRCVPISNHLYFYWYRQILGQKVEFLVSFYNNEISEKSEIFDDQFSVERPDGSNFTLKIRSTKLEDSAMYFCASSRTGDNYGYTFGSGTRLTVV.

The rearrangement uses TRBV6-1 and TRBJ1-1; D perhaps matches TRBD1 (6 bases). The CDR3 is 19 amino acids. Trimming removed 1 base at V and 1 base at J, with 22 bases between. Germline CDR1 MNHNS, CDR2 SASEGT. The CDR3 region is CASSEEFWDTITTNTEAFF. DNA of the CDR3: TGTGCCAGCAGTGAAGAATTCTGGGACACCATAACTACGAACACTGAAGCTTTCTTT.

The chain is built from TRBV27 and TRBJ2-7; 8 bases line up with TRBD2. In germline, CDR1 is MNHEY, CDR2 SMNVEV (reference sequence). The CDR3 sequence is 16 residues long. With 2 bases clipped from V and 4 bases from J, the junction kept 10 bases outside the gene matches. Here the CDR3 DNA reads TGTGCCAGCAGTTTACAGCGGGGGATCGAGAAATACGAGCAGTACTTC. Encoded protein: CASSLQRGIEKYEQYF.

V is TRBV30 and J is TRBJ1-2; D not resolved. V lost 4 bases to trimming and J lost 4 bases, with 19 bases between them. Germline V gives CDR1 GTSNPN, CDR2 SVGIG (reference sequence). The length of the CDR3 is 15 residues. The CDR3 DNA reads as TGTGCCTGGACCTCACTCCCCAGGAGCGGCTATGGCTACACCTTC. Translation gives CAWTSLPRSGYGYTF.

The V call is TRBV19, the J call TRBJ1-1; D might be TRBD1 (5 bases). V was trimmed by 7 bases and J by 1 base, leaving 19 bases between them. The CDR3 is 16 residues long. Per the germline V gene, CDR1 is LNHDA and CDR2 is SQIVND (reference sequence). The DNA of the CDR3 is TGTGCCAGTAAAAGTAAAAGCGACAGATCGAACACTGAAGCTTTCTTT. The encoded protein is CASKSKSDRSNTEAFF.